This T cell receptor (beta chain) stems from a study of cytomegalovirus exposure and HLA in healthy donors. PCR was performed using 60 Vbeta and 13 Jbeta primers. Libraries were prepared by immunoSEQ multiplex PCR; TCRdb keeps only in-frame clonotypes and omits some of them. The data show 160,000 or so clones, around 82% seen once. Germline trimming cut 3 bases from V and 5 bases from J; bases unmatched to any gene: 12. Germline V gives CDR1 MGHRA, CDR2 YSYEKL. CDR3 size: 16 residues. The chain employs TRBV4-1 and TRBJ2-7; TRBD1 agrees at 8 bases. The sequence was collected from a man aged 50-59 years in good health and CMV-seropositive. Sequencing input: PBMCs. The CDR3 protein is CASSHSSGGLIDEQYF. Written as DNA, the CDR3 is TGCGCCAGCAGCCACTCTTCAGGGGGCCTTATCGACGAGCAGTACTTC.